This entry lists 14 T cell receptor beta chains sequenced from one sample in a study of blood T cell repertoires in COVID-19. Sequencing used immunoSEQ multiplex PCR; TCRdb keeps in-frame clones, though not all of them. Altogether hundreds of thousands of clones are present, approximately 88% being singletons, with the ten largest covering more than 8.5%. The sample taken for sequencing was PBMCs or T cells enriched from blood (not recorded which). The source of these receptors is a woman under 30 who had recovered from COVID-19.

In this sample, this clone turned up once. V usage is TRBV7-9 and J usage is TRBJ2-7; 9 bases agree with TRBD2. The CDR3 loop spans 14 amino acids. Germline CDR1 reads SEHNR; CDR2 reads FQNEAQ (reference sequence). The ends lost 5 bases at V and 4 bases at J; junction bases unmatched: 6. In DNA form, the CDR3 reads TGTGCCAGCAGCAAACATAGCGGGAGTTACGAGCAGTACTTC. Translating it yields CASSKHSGSYEQYF.

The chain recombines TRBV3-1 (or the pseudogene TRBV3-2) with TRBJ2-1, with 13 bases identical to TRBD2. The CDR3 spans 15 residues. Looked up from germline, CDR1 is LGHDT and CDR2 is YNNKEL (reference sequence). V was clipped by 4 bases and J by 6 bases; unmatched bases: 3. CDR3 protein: CASSLLAGGRNEQFF. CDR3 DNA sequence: TGTGCCAGCAGCCTACTAGCGGGAGGGCGCAATGAGCAGTTCTTC.

CDR3 loop: CASSPGAYGGATWETQYF. CDR3 bases: TGTGCCAGCAGTCCCGGGGCTTACGGGGGGGCAACCTGGGAGACCCAGTACTTC. The chain employs TRBV6-2 or TRBV6-3 and TRBJ2-5, with 8 bases identical to TRBD2. Trimming removed 5 bases from V and 5 bases from J; junction bases left unmatched: 19. This CDR3 has 18 residues. CDR1 and CDR2 from the germline V gene are MNHEY and SVGEGT.

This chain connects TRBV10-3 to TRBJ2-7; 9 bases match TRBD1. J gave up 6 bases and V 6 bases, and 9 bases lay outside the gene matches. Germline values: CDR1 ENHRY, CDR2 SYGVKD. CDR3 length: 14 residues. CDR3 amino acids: CAISLDRGDAEQYF. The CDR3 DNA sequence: TGTGCCATCAGCCTGGACAGGGGAGACGCCGAGCAGTACTTC.

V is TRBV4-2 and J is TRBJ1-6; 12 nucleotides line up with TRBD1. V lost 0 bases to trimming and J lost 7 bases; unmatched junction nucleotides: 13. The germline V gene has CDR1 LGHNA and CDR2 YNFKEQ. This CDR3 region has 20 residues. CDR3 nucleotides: TGTGCCAGCAGCCAAGAGACCGTTCGGGACAGGGGGCTTCGGAATTCACCCCTCCACTTT. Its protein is CASSQETVRDRGLRNSPLHF.

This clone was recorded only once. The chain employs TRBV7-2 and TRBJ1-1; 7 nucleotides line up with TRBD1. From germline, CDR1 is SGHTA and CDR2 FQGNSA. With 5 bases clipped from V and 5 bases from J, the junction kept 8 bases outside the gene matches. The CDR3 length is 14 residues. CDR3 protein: CASSARQGKTEAFF. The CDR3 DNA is TGTGCCAGCAGCGCGAGACAGGGAAAGACTGAAGCTTTCTTT.

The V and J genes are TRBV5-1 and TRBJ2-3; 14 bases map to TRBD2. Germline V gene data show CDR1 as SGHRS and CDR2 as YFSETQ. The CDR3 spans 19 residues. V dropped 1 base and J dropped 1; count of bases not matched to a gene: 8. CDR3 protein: CASSLKTSGGAGRTDTQYF. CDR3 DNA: TGCGCCAGCAGCTTGAAGACTAGCGGGGGGGCCGGGCGCACAGATACGCAGTATTTT.

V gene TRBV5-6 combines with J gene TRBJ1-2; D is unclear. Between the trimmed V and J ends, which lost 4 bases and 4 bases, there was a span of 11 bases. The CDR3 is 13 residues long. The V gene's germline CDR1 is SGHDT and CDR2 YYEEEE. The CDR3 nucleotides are TGTGCCAGCAGCCCCGGACTTATCTATGGCTACACCTTC. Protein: CASSPGLIYGYTF.

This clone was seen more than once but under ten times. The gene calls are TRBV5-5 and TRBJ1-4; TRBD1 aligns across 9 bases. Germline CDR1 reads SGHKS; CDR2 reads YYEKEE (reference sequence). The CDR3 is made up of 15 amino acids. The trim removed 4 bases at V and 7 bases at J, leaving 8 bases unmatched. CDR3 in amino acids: CASSPGQGDSEKLFF. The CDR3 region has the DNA TGTGCCAGCAGCCCGGGACAGGGCGATAGTGAAAAACTGTTTTTT.

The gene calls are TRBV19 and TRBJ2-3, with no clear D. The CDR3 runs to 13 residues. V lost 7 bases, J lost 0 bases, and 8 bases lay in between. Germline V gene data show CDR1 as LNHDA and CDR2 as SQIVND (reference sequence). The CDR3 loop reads CASNSRSTDTQYF. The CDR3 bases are TGTGCCAGTAACTCGAGGAGCACAGATACGCAGTATTTT.

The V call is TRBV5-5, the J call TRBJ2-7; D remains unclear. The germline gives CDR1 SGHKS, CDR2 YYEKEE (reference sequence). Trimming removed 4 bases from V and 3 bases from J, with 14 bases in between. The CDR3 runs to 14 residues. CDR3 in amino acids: CASSRSQFGYEQYF. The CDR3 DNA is TGTGCCAGCAGCCGATCCCAATTCGGCTACGAGCAGTACTTC.

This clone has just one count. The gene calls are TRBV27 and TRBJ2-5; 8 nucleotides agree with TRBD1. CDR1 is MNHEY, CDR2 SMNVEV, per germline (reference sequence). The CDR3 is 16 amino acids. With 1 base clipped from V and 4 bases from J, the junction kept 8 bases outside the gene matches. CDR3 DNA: TGTGCCAGCAGTTTATGGGTACCTCAGGGGGCAGAGACCCAGTACTTC. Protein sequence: CASSLWVPQGAETQYF.

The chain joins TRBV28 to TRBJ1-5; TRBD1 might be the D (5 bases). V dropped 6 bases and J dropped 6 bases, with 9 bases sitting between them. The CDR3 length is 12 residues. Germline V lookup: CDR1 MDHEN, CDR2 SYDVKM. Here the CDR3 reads CASSQGSQPQHF. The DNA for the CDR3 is TGTGCCAGCAGCCAGGGATCTCAGCCCCAGCATTTT.

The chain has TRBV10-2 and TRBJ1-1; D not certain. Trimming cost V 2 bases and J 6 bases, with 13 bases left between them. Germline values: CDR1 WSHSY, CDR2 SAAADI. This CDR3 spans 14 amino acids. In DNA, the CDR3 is TGCGCCAGCAGTGAGCCAGGCAAATCGTCTGAAGCTTTCTTT. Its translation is CASSEPGKSSEAFF.